This entry lists 25 T cell receptor beta chains sequenced from one sample in a study of cytomegalovirus exposure and HLA in healthy donors. With 60 Vbeta and 13 Jbeta primers, the PCR was carried out. The method was immunoSEQ multiplex PCR; TCRdb's version includes in-frame clones alone and lacks a portion of them. The sample yields 100,000 to 150,000 clones, 70% to 90% seen once. Sequenced input: PBMCs. The receptors originated from a woman in her 40s in good health and CMV-seropositive.

This clone was picked up one time. The genes are TRBV19 and TRBJ2-2, with 10 bases identical to TRBD2. Trimming cost V 3 bases and J 5 bases; bases outside gene matches: 9. CDR3 length: 17 residues. Germline CDR1 is LNHDA and CDR2 is SQIVND (reference sequence). The CDR3 sequence is CASSMKASGSGTGELFF. The CDR3 DNA is TGTGCCAGTAGTATGAAAGCTAGCGGGAGTGGGACCGGGGAGCTGTTTTTT.

The rearrangement links TRBV7-2 to TRBJ2-2, with D possibly being TRBD1 (5 bases). The germline V gene has CDR1 SGHTA and CDR2 FQGNSA. The CDR3 consists of 17 residues. Trimming removed 5 bases at V and 6 bases at J, with 22 bases between. The CDR3 nucleotides are TGTGCCAGCAGCAGAAGGGGCAGTTCGGTCGTAGCCGGGGAGCTGTTTTTT. It is translated as CASSRRGSSVVAGELFF. The whole variable domain, filled in from reference TRBV7-2 and TRBJ2-2, reads GAGVSQSPSNKVTEKGKDVELRCDPISGHTALYWYRQSLGQGLEFLIYFQGNSAPDKSGLPSDRFSAERTGGSVSTLTIQRTQQEDSAVYLCASSRRGSSVVAGELFFGEGSRLTVL.

The chain joins TRBV5-1 to TRBJ2-2, with D maybe TRBD1 (5 bases). There are 15 residues in the CDR3. The germline CDR1 and CDR2 sequences are SGHRS and YFSETQ. The V and J ends lost 3 bases and 2 bases respectively, with 11 bases between them. CDR3 amino acids: CASSSGHLNTGELFF. Written as DNA, the CDR3 is TGCGCCAGCAGCTCCGGACACCTTAACACCGGGGAGCTGTTTTTT.

The chain uses TRBV10-1 and TRBJ2-2; 8 bases are shared with TRBD1. This CDR3 has 17 amino acids. The junction had 7 bases not matched to a gene; V was cut back by 3 bases and J by 1 base. CDR1 and CDR2 (germline): WNHNN, SYGVQD (reference sequence). DNA of the CDR3: TGCGCCAGCAGTGAACAGGCCGGGACAGGGAACACCGGGGAGCTGTTTTTT. This codes for CASSEQAGTGNTGELFF.

V gene TRBV6-1 combines with J gene TRBJ2-7; 9 positions agree with TRBD1. The trim removed 9 bases at V and 3 bases at J, leaving 6 bases unmatched. Germline-derived CDR1 and CDR2 are MNHNS and SASEGT. The CDR3 totals 13 residues. As DNA, the CDR3 is TGTGCCAGTGTTGGGACAGGGTTCTACGAGCAGTACTTC. Translating it yields CASVGTGFYEQYF.

The chain joins TRBV6-1 to TRBJ2-7, with TRBD1 as a possible D gene (5 bases). V gave up 5 bases and J gave up 6 bases, with 11 bases separating them. The germline V gene has CDR1 MNHNS and CDR2 SASEGT. This CDR3 comprises 12 residues. For the CDR3, the DNA is TGTGCCAGCAGTCCTCACAGGAGCGAGCAGTACTTC. As protein: CASSPHRSEQYF.

Here the CDR3 reads CASRPGQGGELFF. In DNA, the CDR3 is TGTGCCAGCAGACCAGGACAGGGGGGGGAGCTGTTTTTT. The chain recombines TRBV28 with TRBJ2-2; 9 nucleotides agree with TRBD1. The V gene's germline CDR1 is MDHEN and CDR2 SYDVKM. J lost 8 bases, V lost 6 bases, and 4 bases had no gene match. The CDR3 length is 13 residues.

There are a few counts of this clone. The V gene is TRBV13, the J gene TRBJ1-2; 8 bases line up with TRBD1. The CDR3 contains 13 residues. CDR1 is PRHDT, CDR2 FYEKMQ, per germline (reference sequence). V lost 2 bases and J lost 8; bases outside the gene matches: 4. The DNA for the CDR3 is TGTGCCAGCAGCTTAACACAGGGGGGAGGCTACACCTTC. Residues: CASSLTQGGGYTF.

The CDR3, as DNA: TGTGCCAGCAGTCCCGACAGTGGGCCTAGGGAGCAGTACTTC. Translation gives CASSPDSGPREQYF. The J gene is TRBJ2-7, the V gene TRBV28, with D tentatively TRBD1 (5 bases). Germline lookup yields CDR1 MDHEN and CDR2 SYDVKM. The CDR3 is 14 amino acids. Trimming cost V 5 bases and J 7 bases, with 18 bases left between them.

J is TRBJ2-6 and V is TRBV27; 9 bases line up with TRBD1. CDR1 and CDR2 from the germline V gene are MNHEY and SMNVEV (reference sequence). The CDR3 sequence is 18 residues long. V dropped 3 bases and J dropped 0; count of bases not matched to a gene: 6. In DNA, the CDR3 is TGTGCCAGCAGTTTGATAGGACAGGGGTCCTCTGGGGCCAACGTCCTGACTTTC. Amino acids: CASSLIGQGSSGANVLTF. The full variable domain, in which reference TRBV27 and TRBJ2-6 provide the parts outside the CDR3, is EAQVTQNPRYLITVTGKKLTVTCSQNMNHEYMSWYRQDPGLGLRQIYYSMNVEVTDKGDVPEGYKVSRKEKRNFPLILESPSPNQTSLYFCASSLIGQGSSGANVLTFGAGSRLTVL.

The chain combines TRBV7-9 with TRBJ2-5; 8 nucleotides match TRBD2. The CDR3 sequence is 15 residues long. Germline V gives CDR1 SEHNR, CDR2 FQNEAQ (reference sequence). After removal of 5 bases from V and 5 bases from J, the junction contained 10 bases not matched to a gene. CDR3 DNA sequence: TGTGCCAGCAGCCTCCGACTAGGCGGGGGGGAGACCCAGTACTTC. Amino acid sequence: CASSLRLGGGETQYF.

The genes are TRBV5-6 and TRBJ2-2; D perhaps matches TRBD1 (6 bases). The CDR3 extends over 15 amino acids. The germline V gene encodes CDR1 SGHDT and CDR2 YYEEEE. Trimming removed 3 bases at V and 7 bases at J, with 16 bases between. The CDR3 DNA reads as TGTGCCAGCAGCTCGCCTACAGGGTCGGTCGGGGAGCTGTTTTTT. It yields the protein CASSSPTGSVGELFF. Drawing the rest from reference TRBV5-6 and TRBJ2-2, the complete variable domain is DAGVTQSPTHLIKTRGQQVTLRCSPKSGHDTVSWYQQALGQGPQFIFQYYEEEERQRGNFPDRFSGHQFPNYSSELNVNALLLGDSALYLCASSSPTGSVGELFFGEGSRLTVL.

The V call is TRBV6-5, the J call TRBJ2-1; TRBD1 matches 7 bases. Per the germline V gene, CDR1 is MNHEY and CDR2 is SVGAGI. Unmatched junction bases numbered 2, after V lost 0 bases and J lost 3 bases. The CDR3 sequence is 15 residues long. Here the CDR3 reads CASSYSDRNYNEQFF. Here the CDR3 DNA reads TGTGCCAGCAGTTACTCGGACAGGAACTACAATGAGCAGTTCTTC.

The CDR3 reads CASSPPGSGANVLTF. CDR3 in DNA: TGTGCCAGCAGTCCCCCGGGCTCTGGGGCCAACGTCCTGACTTTC. The V gene is TRBV28, the J gene TRBJ2-6; D ambiguous. Germline V CDR1 and CDR2: MDHEN, SYDVKM. Trimming pared 5 bases from V and 0 bases from J, leaving 8 bases between. The CDR3 contains 15 residues.

This chain's CDR3 is CSVSGGPGELFF. For the CDR3, the DNA is TGCAGCGTTTCAGGGGGCCCCGGGGAGCTGTTTTTT. The chain couples TRBV29-1 to TRBJ2-2; 8 nucleotides agree with TRBD1. With V trimmed by 5 bases and J by 6 bases, 2 bases remained unmatched. Germline CDR1 SQVTM, CDR2 ANQGSEA. This CDR3 spans 12 amino acids.

This clone showed up just once. The chain carries TRBV7-6 and TRBJ2-7, with D perhaps TRBD1 (5 bases). The CDR3 is made up of 16 amino acids. CDR1 is SGHVS and CDR2 is FNYEAQ in the germline V gene. V shed 1 base and J shed 2 bases, with 15 bases lying between them. CDR3 sequence: CASSLDSWQGTYEQYF. The CDR3 region has the DNA TGTGCCAGCAGCTTAGATTCTTGGCAGGGAACCTACGAGCAGTACTTC.

The rearrangement joins TRBV7-9 to TRBJ1-3, with 8 bases fitting TRBD1. With V trimmed by 2 bases and J by 4 bases, 4 bases remained unmatched. The length of the CDR3 is 15 residues. Germline CDR1 and CDR2: SEHNR and FQNEAQ (reference sequence). The CDR3 reads CASSLPGGAGNTIYF. CDR3 sequence (DNA): TGTGCCAGCAGCTTACCAGGGGGCGCGGGAAACACCATATATTTT.

The rearrangement joins TRBV28 to TRBJ2-7; the match to TRBD2 covers 10 bases. J was trimmed by 2 bases and V by 5 bases; bases with no gene match: 6. Germline CDR1 and CDR2: MDHEN and SYDVKM. This CDR3 is built from 15 residues. The CDR3 loop is CASSPSGRGTYEQYF. In DNA, the CDR3 is TGTGCCAGCAGTCCTAGCGGGAGAGGGACCTACGAGCAGTACTTC.

The chain is built from TRBV27 and TRBJ2-7; 12 positions agree with TRBD2. CDR1 MNHEY and CDR2 SMNVEV come from the germline V gene (reference sequence). This CDR3 comprises 17 residues. Losses at the gene ends were 5 bases for V and 2 bases for J; bases not matched to a gene: 10. The CDR3 loop reads CASSPLGGLAGTYEQYF. CDR3 nucleotides: TGTGCCAGCAGTCCCTTGGGGGGACTAGCGGGTACCTACGAGCAGTACTTC.

The chain combines TRBV5-1 with TRBJ2-7; possible D gene TRBD2, 6 bases. CDR1 SGHRS and CDR2 YFSETQ come from the germline V gene. Trimming left V 5 bases short and J 7 bases short, with 13 bases between. The CDR3 loop spans 12 amino acids. The CDR3 loop reads CASSRPGLEQYF. CDR3 DNA: TGCGCCAGCAGTCGTCCGGGACTTGAGCAGTACTTC.

The J gene is TRBJ2-5, the V gene TRBV27; D possibly corresponds to TRBD2 (5 bases). Germline assignment: CDR1 MNHEY and CDR2 SMNVEV (reference sequence). This CDR3 is 15 amino acids long. V was pared by 6 bases and J by 3 bases, with 17 bases between. CDR3 sequence (DNA): TGTGCCAGCAGGTTCGTCGGGGTAGGTGAAGAGACCCAGTACTTC. It translates to CASRFVGVGEETQYF.

The chain recombines TRBV6-5 with TRBJ2-7; 9 nucleotides line up with TRBD2. Germline values: CDR1 MNHEY, CDR2 SVGAGI. The CDR3 runs to 15 residues. Losses at the gene ends were 4 bases for V and 1 base for J; bases not matched to a gene: 5. The CDR3 protein is CASSFQREASYEQYF. CDR3 nucleotides: TGTGCCAGCAGTTTTCAGCGGGAGGCTTCCTACGAGCAGTACTTC.

This clone has only a few counts. This sequence joins TRBV5-1 and TRBJ1-2; TRBD1 aligns across 10 bases. Germline CDR1 reads SGHRS; CDR2 reads YFSETQ. The CDR3 is made up of 16 amino acids. With 3 bases clipped from V and 8 bases from J, the junction kept 13 bases outside the gene matches. CDR3 nucleotide sequence: TGCGCCAGCAGCTACCCCGCTGGACAGGGGGGATCGGGCTACACCTTC. Translating it yields CASSYPAGQGGSGYTF.

The chain links TRBV19 to TRBJ2-3; TRBD1 matches 8 bases. V shed 5 bases and J 12 bases; nucleotides not matched to a gene: 10. Germline V gene lookup returns CDR1 LNHDA and CDR2 SQIVND (reference sequence). This CDR3 contains 13 residues. The CDR3 protein is CASSLPGQAHQYF. The CDR3, as DNA: TGTGCCAGTAGTCTTCCGGGACAGGCCCATCAGTATTTT.

J is TRBJ2-1 and V is TRBV29-1; TRBD2 matches at 7 bases. V dropped 5 bases and J dropped 3; count of bases not matched to a gene: 7. Per germline, CDR1 SQVTM and CDR2 ANQGSEA. The CDR3 has 14 amino acids. The DNA of the CDR3 is TGCAGCGTTCGCGCGGGAGAGGGCTACAATGAGCAGTTCTTC. This codes for CSVRAGEGYNEQFF.